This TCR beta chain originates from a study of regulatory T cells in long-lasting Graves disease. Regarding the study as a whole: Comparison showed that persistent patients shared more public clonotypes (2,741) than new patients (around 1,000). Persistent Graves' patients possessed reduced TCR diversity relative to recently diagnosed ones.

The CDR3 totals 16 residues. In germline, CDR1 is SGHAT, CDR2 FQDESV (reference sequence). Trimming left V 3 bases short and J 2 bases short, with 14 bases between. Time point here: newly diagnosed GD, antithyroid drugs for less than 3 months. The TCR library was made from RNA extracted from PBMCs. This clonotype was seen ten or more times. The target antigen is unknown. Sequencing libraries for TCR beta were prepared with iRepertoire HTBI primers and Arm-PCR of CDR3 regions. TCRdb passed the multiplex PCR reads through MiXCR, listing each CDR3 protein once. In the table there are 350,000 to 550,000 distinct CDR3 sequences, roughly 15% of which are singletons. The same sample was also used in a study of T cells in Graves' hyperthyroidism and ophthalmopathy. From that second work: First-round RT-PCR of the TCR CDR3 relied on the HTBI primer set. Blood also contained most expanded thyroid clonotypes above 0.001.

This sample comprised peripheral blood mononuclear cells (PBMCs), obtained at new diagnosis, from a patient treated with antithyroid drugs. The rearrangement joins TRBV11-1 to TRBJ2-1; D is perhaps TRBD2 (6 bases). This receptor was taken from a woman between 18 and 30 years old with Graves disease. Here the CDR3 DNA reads TGTGCCAGCAGCTTGGCTTTGAGACTAGCCTACAATGAGCAGTTCTTC. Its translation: CASSLALRLAYNEQFF.